The clone carrying this TCR beta chain came up many times. This record belongs to a study of T cells in Graves' hyperthyroidism and ophthalmopathy. Template material for amplifying TCR beta CDR3 regions consisted of RNA transcripts. The TCR CDR3 was amplified in a first-round RT-PCR using the HTBI primer set. TCRdb reprocessed the multiplex PCR reads with MiXCR, giving one entry per CDR3 protein. Here the sample spans more than 300,000 distinct CDR3 sequences, about 15% being singletons. With V trimmed by 7 bases and J by 9 bases, 9 bases remained unmatched. The germline CDR1 and CDR2 sequences are KGHDR and SFDVKD. The CDR3 loop spans 14 amino acids.

The receptor comes from a woman in her twenties or thirties with Graves' ophthalmopathy. The chain couples TRBV24-1 to TRBJ2-1; TRBD2 matches at 9 bases. Source material: blood. CDR3 loop: CATSAAGGSVEQFF. In DNA, the CDR3 is TGTGCCACCAGCGCAGCGGGGGGCTCGGTTGAGCAGTTCTTC.